Listed below are T cell receptor beta chains from one sample, sequenced in a study of T cell repertoires in cytomegalovirus infection. A single record per CDR3 protein comes from TCRdb applying MiXCR to the reads. This table holds 700,000 to 850,000 distinct CDR3 sequences, roughly 33% found once. These receptors have no identified antigens. This material consisted of cultured CD8+ T cells from PBMCs, taken from culture after CMV antigen stimulation. The receptors stem from a human donor in good health (CMV status not recorded). Some clones in this sample may be carry-over from other donors' samples. CDR3s include the opening cysteine and the closing phenylalanine or tryptophan. Fields, in order: clone size, V gene, D gene, J gene, CDR3 protein, CDR3 DNA. The D gene is left open where the match is weak. The size of a clone is reported for some rows only, either as once, few or many, or as a class for expanded clones.

abundance: few
v_gene: TRBV20-1
d_gene: TRBD1
j_gene: TRBJ2-2
CDR3aa: CSAQQGARTGELFF
CDR3nt: TGCAGTGCTCAACAGGGGGCGCGGACCGGGGAGCTGTTTTTT

abundance: .
v_gene: TRBV5-1
d_gene: TRBD1
j_gene: TRBJ2-7
CDR3aa: CASALGDREESEQYF
CDR3nt: TGCGCCAGCGCTTTAGGGGACAGGGAGGAATCCGAGCAGTACTTC

abundance: few
v_gene: TRBV7-9
d_gene: .
j_gene: TRBJ2-3
CDR3aa: CASSLPPAARTGTQYF
CDR3nt: TGTGCCAGCAGCCTGCCCCCCGCGGCCCGCACCGGTACGCAGTATTTT

abundance: .
v_gene: TRBV29-1
d_gene: TRBD2
j_gene: TRBJ2-5
CDR3aa: CSVEIGSGASETQYF
CDR3nt: TGCAGCGTTGAAATCGGGAGCGGGGCCTCAGAGACCCAGTACTTC

abundance: few
v_gene: TRBV4-1
d_gene: TRBD1
j_gene: TRBJ1-4
CDR3aa: CASSQNPGTENEKLFF
CDR3nt: TGCGCCAGCAGCCAAAATCCCGGGACAGAAAATGAAAAACTGTTTTTT

abundance: few
v_gene: TRBV7-6
d_gene: TRBD1
j_gene: TRBJ2-2
CDR3aa: CASSLAGTENTGELFF
CDR3nt: TGTGCCAGCAGCTTAGCGGGGACAGAGAACACCGGGGAGCTGTTTTTT

abundance: .
v_gene: TRBV28
d_gene: .
j_gene: TRBJ1-5
CDR3aa: CASSHSRQGRNQPQHF
CDR3nt: TGTGCCAGCAGCCACAGTCGCCAGGGTCGGAATCAGCCCCAGCATTTT

abundance: many
v_gene: TRBV11-2
d_gene: TRBD1
j_gene: TRBJ2-3
CDR3aa: CASSLRTGGTDTQYF
CDR3nt: TGTGCCAGCAGCTTGCGCACAGGGGGCACAGATACGCAGTATTTT

abundance: .
v_gene: TRBV3-1
d_gene: .
j_gene: TRBJ2-1
CDR3aa: CASSQVSTNEQFF
CDR3nt: TGTGCCAGCAGCCAAGTTTCTACCAATGAGCAGTTCTTC

abundance: .
v_gene: TRBV7-9
d_gene: .
j_gene: TRBJ2-1
CDR3aa: CASSPMFTGAPDNEQFF
CDR3nt: TGTGCCAGCAGCCCAATGTTTACAGGCGCCCCTGACAATGAGCAGTTCTTC

abundance: few
v_gene: TRBV19
d_gene: .
j_gene: TRBJ1-4
CDR3aa: CASSIGQGTLNEEKLFF
CDR3nt: TGTGCCAGTAGTATTGGGCAGGGGACCCTCAATGAAGAAAAACTGTTTTTT

abundance: once
v_gene: TRBV5-1
d_gene: TRBD2
j_gene: TRBJ2-1
CDR3aa: CASSLLAGARHNEQFF
CDR3nt: TGCGCCAGCAGCTTGTTAGCGGGGGCGCGGCACAATGAGCAGTTCTTC

abundance: few
v_gene: TRBV6-5
d_gene: TRBD1
j_gene: TRBJ2-3
CDR3aa: CASSLTGTGVDTQYF
CDR3nt: TGTGCCAGCAGTTTAACTGGGACAGGGGTAGATACGCAGTATTTT

abundance: few
v_gene: TRBV25-1
d_gene: TRBD2
j_gene: TRBJ2-3
CDR3aa: CASSAPPGLAGASTDTQYF
CDR3nt: TGTGCCAGCAGTGCCCCGCCGGGACTAGCGGGGGCTAGCACAGATACGCAGTATTTT

abundance: few
v_gene: TRBV27
d_gene: TRBD1
j_gene: TRBJ1-6
CDR3aa: CASRPDRGVNSPLHF
CDR3nt: TGTGCCAGCAGACCAGACAGGGGAGTTAATTCACCCCTCCACTTT

abundance: .
v_gene: TRBV28
d_gene: .
j_gene: TRBJ2-6
CDR3aa: CASSSWVAQKSGANVLTF
CDR3nt: TGTGCCAGCAGCTCCTGGGTGGCCCAAAAATCTGGGGCCAACGTCCTGACTTTC

abundance: many
v_gene: TRBV12-5
d_gene: .
j_gene: TRBJ1-2
CDR3aa: CASGLVVGAYGYTF
CDR3nt: TGTGCTAGTGGTTTGGTAGTGGGGGCATATGGCTACACCTTC

abundance: few
v_gene: TRBV24-1
d_gene: .
j_gene: TRBJ1-2
CDR3aa: CATSDDDRLYGYTF
CDR3nt: TGTGCCACCAGTGATGATGACCGACTCTATGGCTACACCTTC

abundance: .
v_gene: TRBV28
d_gene: .
j_gene: TRBJ1-4
CDR3aa: CASSLSGRVEKLFF
CDR3nt: TGTGCCAGCAGTTTATCGGGCAGGGTTGAAAAACTGTTTTTT

abundance: .
v_gene: TRBV25-1
d_gene: TRBD1
j_gene: TRBJ2-2
CDR3aa: CACSAKATPQGATGELFF
CDR3nt: TGTGCCTGCAGTGCCAAGGCTACCCCTCAGGGGGCCACCGGGGAGCTGTTTTTT

abundance: few
v_gene: TRBV7-6
d_gene: .
j_gene: TRBJ2-1
CDR3aa: CASTLSFGGRDEQFF
CDR3nt: TGTGCCAGCACCCTTTCGTTCGGGGGGCGGGATGAGCAGTTCTTC

abundance: many
v_gene: TRBV7-9
d_gene: .
j_gene: TRBJ1-1
CDR3aa: CASSPDNVEAFF
CDR3nt: TGTGCCAGCAGCCCGGACAACGTTGAAGCTTTCTTT

abundance: once
v_gene: TRBV3-1
d_gene: .
j_gene: TRBJ2-1
CDR3aa: CASSQGQGLVLNEQFF
CDR3nt: TGTGCCAGCAGCCAAGGACAAGGGTTGGTTTTGAATGAGCAGTTCTTC

abundance: .
v_gene: TRBV6-2/TRBV6-3
d_gene: .
j_gene: TRBJ1-5
CDR3aa: CASRTDQPQHF
CDR3nt: TGTGCCAGCCGGACAGATCAGCCCCAGCATTTT

abundance: few
v_gene: TRBV10-3
d_gene: .
j_gene: TRBJ1-1
CDR3aa: CAIRPGQLNTEAFF
CDR3nt: TGTGCCATCAGGCCGGGACAACTGAACACTGAAGCTTTCTTT

abundance: many
v_gene: TRBV12-3/TRBV12-4
d_gene: .
j_gene: TRBJ1-4
CDR3aa: CASSLGREKLFF
CDR3nt: TGTGCCAGCAGCCTAGGGAGAGAAAAACTGTTTTTT

abundance: few
v_gene: TRBV9
d_gene: TRBD2
j_gene: TRBJ2-3
CDR3aa: CASSASGLAGKGTQYF
CDR3nt: TGTGCCAGCAGCGCCTCGGGACTAGCGGGAAAGGGTACGCAGTATTTT

abundance: .
v_gene: TRBV6-1
d_gene: .
j_gene: TRBJ1-2
CDR3aa: CASPTGEYGYTF
CDR3nt: TGTGCCAGCCCTACAGGAGAGTATGGCTACACCTTC

abundance: few
v_gene: TRBV27
d_gene: .
j_gene: TRBJ2-2
CDR3aa: CASTGSFAGELFF
CDR3nt: TGTGCCAGTACAGGGAGTTTCGCCGGGGAGCTGTTTTTT

abundance: .
v_gene: TRBV4-1
d_gene: .
j_gene: TRBJ2-2
CDR3aa: CASSHLGDSGELFF
CDR3nt: TGCGCCAGCAGCCATCTCGGGGACTCCGGGGAGCTGTTTTTT

abundance: .
v_gene: TRBV6-6
d_gene: .
j_gene: TRBJ1-5
CDR3aa: CASIPPEGQPQHF
CDR3nt: TGTGCCAGCATCCCACCGGAGGGGCAGCCCCAGCATTTT

abundance: .
v_gene: TRBV12-3/TRBV12-4
d_gene: .
j_gene: TRBJ1-5
CDR3aa: CASRWGGPYSNQPQHF
CDR3nt: TGTGCCAGCAGATGGGGGGGACCCTATAGCAATCAGCCCCAGCATTTT

abundance: .
v_gene: TRBV6-6
d_gene: .
j_gene: TRBJ1-1
CDR3aa: CASSYSVVNTEAFF
CDR3nt: TGTGCCAGCAGTTACTCGGTGGTGAACACTGAAGCTTTCTTT

abundance: .
v_gene: TRBV13
d_gene: TRBD2
j_gene: TRBJ2-2
CDR3aa: CASSSGMAGGPTGELFF
CDR3nt: TGTGCCAGCAGCTCAGGGATGGCGGGGGGACCCACCGGGGAGCTGTTTTTT

abundance: .
v_gene: TRBV4-3
d_gene: .
j_gene: TRBJ1-1
CDR3aa: CASSQEGRGYTEAFF
CDR3nt: TGCGCCAGCAGCCAAGAGGGGAGGGGTTACACTGAAGCTTTCTTT

abundance: once
v_gene: TRBV7-3
d_gene: TRBD1
j_gene: TRBJ1-1
CDR3aa: CASSSIPGQGAFF
CDR3nt: TGTGCCAGCAGCTCGATTCCGGGACAGGGAGCTTTCTTT

abundance: few
v_gene: TRBV7-6
d_gene: TRBD2
j_gene: TRBJ2-3
CDR3aa: CASSFPPGGLAGGRSTDTQYF
CDR3nt: TGTGCCAGCAGCTTCCCCCCGGGGGGACTAGCGGGGGGCCGGAGCACAGATACGCAGTATTTT

abundance: few
v_gene: TRBV12-5
d_gene: .
j_gene: TRBJ2-7
CDR3aa: CASGPGYEQYF
CDR3nt: TGTGCTAGTGGTCCCGGGTACGAGCAGTACTTC

abundance: .
v_gene: TRBV20-1
d_gene: .
j_gene: TRBJ1-1
CDR3aa: CSALEYTEAFF
CDR3nt: TGCAGTGCTTTGGAGTACACTGAAGCTTTCTTT

abundance: many
v_gene: TRBV6-5
d_gene: TRBD1
j_gene: TRBJ1-1
CDR3aa: CASSYGQGVNTEAFF
CDR3nt: TGTGCCAGCAGTTACGGGCAGGGGGTGAACACTGAAGCTTTCTTT

abundance: once
v_gene: TRBV4-2
d_gene: .
j_gene: TRBJ1-5
CDR3aa: CASSQRASNQPQHF
CDR3nt: TGTGCCAGCAGCCAACGGGCTTCCAATCAGCCCCAGCATTTT

abundance: .
v_gene: TRBV6-6
d_gene: .
j_gene: TRBJ1-4
CDR3aa: CASSTGAVPTNEKLFF
CDR3nt: TGTGCCAGCAGTACCGGGGCCGTTCCAACTAATGAAAAACTGTTTTTT

abundance: .
v_gene: TRBV12-5
d_gene: TRBD1
j_gene: TRBJ1-2
CDR3aa: CASGEQGASGYTF
CDR3nt: TGTGCTAGTGGGGAACAGGGGGCGAGCGGCTACACCTTC

abundance: .
v_gene: TRBV3-1
d_gene: .
j_gene: TRBJ2-5
CDR3aa: CASSLIRDIETQYF
CDR3nt: TGTGCCAGCAGCCTTATCCGGGATATAGAGACCCAGTACTTC

abundance: few
v_gene: TRBV19
d_gene: .
j_gene: TRBJ2-1
CDR3aa: CASSRGGGNNEQFF
CDR3nt: TGTGCCAGTAGTAGGGGAGGGGGCAACAATGAGCAGTTCTTC

abundance: few
v_gene: TRBV7-8
d_gene: .
j_gene: TRBJ1-2
CDR3aa: CASSLVGGDDTF
CDR3nt: TGTGCCAGCAGCTTAGTCGGTGGGGACGACACCTTC

abundance: few
v_gene: TRBV19
d_gene: .
j_gene: TRBJ2-3
CDR3aa: CASSIDGYTQYF
CDR3nt: TGTGCCAGTAGTATAGATGGATATACGCAGTATTTT

abundance: few
v_gene: TRBV7-9
d_gene: .
j_gene: TRBJ2-7
CDR3aa: CASSSTRGRDKLRLYEQYF
CDR3nt: TGTGCCAGCAGCTCCACAAGAGGCAGGGATAAACTTAGACTTTACGAGCAGTACTTC

abundance: once
v_gene: TRBV28
d_gene: TRBD2
j_gene: TRBJ2-3
CDR3aa: CASRPMGSGGTSDTQYF
CDR3nt: TGTGCCAGCAGGCCTATGGGTAGCGGGGGGACTTCGGATACGCAGTATTTT

abundance: .
v_gene: TRBV6-5
d_gene: .
j_gene: TRBJ2-1
CDR3aa: CASSYSNYEQFF
CDR3nt: TGTGCCAGCAGTTACTCGAATTATGAGCAGTTCTTC

abundance: .
v_gene: TRBV19
d_gene: .
j_gene: TRBJ2-6
CDR3aa: CASSPSRSFGANVLTF
CDR3nt: TGTGCCAGTAGTCCGTCCCGGAGTTTTGGGGCCAACGTCCTGACTTTC

abundance: few
v_gene: TRBV19
d_gene: .
j_gene: TRBJ2-1
CDR3aa: CASSGTPYIYNEQFF
CDR3nt: TGTGCCAGTAGTGGGACGCCTTACATCTACAATGAGCAGTTCTTC

abundance: many
v_gene: TRBV7-2
d_gene: TRBD1
j_gene: TRBJ1-2
CDR3aa: CASRSTGQDGYTF
CDR3nt: TGTGCCAGCAGGTCGACAGGGCAGGATGGCTACACCTTC